This TCR beta chain was sequenced during a study of T cell responses to AZD1222 COVID-19 vaccine. Details on this clone: Its specificity is not known.

The J segment lost 8 bases and the V segment lost 3 bases, leaving 2 bases of the junction unmatched. Germline lookup yields CDR1 LGHNA and CDR2 YSLEER. The CDR3 loop spans 14 amino acids. Generated by immunoSEQ multiplex PCR, the TCRdb table keeps only in-frame clones and is missing some. The table shows 140,000 to 150,000 clones, with around 90% occurring only once. The study, taken as a whole, reports: Donors were chiefly white British, with a greater number of females, and clonal diversity was perhaps underestimated. Spike-wide coverage was observed for vaccine-associated CD4 TCRs, with dominant responses at 160-218 and 743-854. Spike-specific TCR breadth and depth grew following two AZD1222 doses.

The gene calls are TRBV4-3 and TRBJ2-1, with TRBD1 matching over 12 bases. The TCR sequence derives from an adult in good health. The sample consisted of peripheral blood, taken on day 0 of AZD1222 vaccination. CDR3 in amino acids: CASSQGTGGHEQFF. CDR3 sequence (DNA): TGCGCCAGCAGCCAGGGGACAGGGGGCCATGAGCAGTTCTTC.